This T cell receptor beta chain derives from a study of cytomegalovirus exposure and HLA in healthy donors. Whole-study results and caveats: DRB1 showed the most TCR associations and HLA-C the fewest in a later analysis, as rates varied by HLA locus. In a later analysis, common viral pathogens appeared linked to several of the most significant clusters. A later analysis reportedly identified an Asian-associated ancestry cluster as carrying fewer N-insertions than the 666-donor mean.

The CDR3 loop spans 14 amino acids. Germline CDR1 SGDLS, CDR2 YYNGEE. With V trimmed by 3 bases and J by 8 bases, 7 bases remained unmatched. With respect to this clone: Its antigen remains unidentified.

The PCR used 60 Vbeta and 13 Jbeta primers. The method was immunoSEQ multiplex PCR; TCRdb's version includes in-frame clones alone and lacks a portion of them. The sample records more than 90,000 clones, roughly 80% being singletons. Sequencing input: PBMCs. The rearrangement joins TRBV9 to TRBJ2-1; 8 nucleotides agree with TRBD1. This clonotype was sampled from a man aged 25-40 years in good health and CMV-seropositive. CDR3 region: CASSGRTGNDEQFF. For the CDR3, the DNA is TGTGCCAGCAGCGGTCGGACAGGGAACGATGAGCAGTTCTTC. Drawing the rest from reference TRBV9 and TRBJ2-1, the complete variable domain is DSGVTQTPKHLITATGQRVTLRCSPRSGDLSVYWYQQSLDQGLQFLIQYYNGEERAKGNILERFSAQQFPDLHSELNLSSLELGDSALYFCASSGRTGNDEQFFGPGTRLTVL.